Shown below are 23 T cell receptor beta chains from a single sample sequenced in a study of blood T cell repertoires in COVID-19. Profiled with immunoSEQ multiplex PCR; TCRdb holds only in-frame clones, not every one. Of some 300,000 clones listed, 88% are singletons. The material sequenced was PBMCs or T cells enriched from blood (not recorded which). These receptors were obtained from a woman aged 25 to 39 who had recovered from COVID-19.

The chain couples TRBV28 to TRBJ2-7, with D perhaps TRBD2 (5 bases). V lost 4 bases and J lost 5, with 18 bases in between. The CDR3 extends over 15 amino acids. The germline V gene encodes CDR1 MDHEN and CDR2 SYDVKM. The CDR3 nucleotides are TGTGCCAGCAGTTCCCCTCACAGCGGAGCCCACGAGCAGTACTTC. Its translation is CASSSPHSGAHEQYF.

This chain joins TRBV4-1 and TRBJ2-7; D might be TRBD2 (6 bases). The V end was cut by 1 base, the J end by 2 bases, with 15 bases between. In germline, CDR1 is MGHRA, CDR2 YSYEKL. CDR3 length equals 16 residues. In DNA form, the CDR3 reads TGCGCCAGCAGCCAAGGGATTCCTAGCGAAACCTACGAGCAGTACTTC. It specifies CASSQGIPSETYEQYF.

V usage is TRBV5-1 and J usage is TRBJ1-3, with 10 positions matching TRBD1. The germline gives CDR1 SGHRS, CDR2 YFSETQ. V lost 0 bases, J lost 2 bases, and 2 bases stayed unmatched. CDR3 length: 16 amino acids. CDR3 amino acids: CASSLAGTGAGNTIYF. The CDR3 bases are TGCGCCAGCAGCTTGGCCGGGACAGGGGCTGGAAACACCATATATTTT.

The V call is TRBV12-2, the J call TRBJ2-2; TRBD1, the D gene given by the table, was not confirmed from the DNA. TRBV12-2 is a pseudogene locus. There are 18 residues in the CDR3. CDR3 sequence (DNA): TGTGCAAGTCGCTTAGGGGGAGCAAGGGGGACCCACACCGGGGAGCTGTTTTTT. Amino acid sequence: CASRLGGARGTHTGELFF.

CDR3 in DNA: TGTGCCTGGGGACTGGATGGGCACGAGCAGTACTTC. This encodes CAWGLDGHEQYF. This rearrangement joins TRBV30 to TRBJ2-7; D may be TRBD2 (5 bases). Trimming took 5 bases from V and 5 from J, leaving 13 bases between them. The germline V gene has CDR1 GTSNPN and CDR2 SVGIG (reference sequence). The CDR3 length is 12 residues.

The V and J genes are TRBV14 and TRBJ1-1, with TRBD1 identical over 10 bases. V lost 2 bases, J lost 7 bases, and 4 bases stayed unmatched. Germline V gives CDR1 SGHDN, CDR2 FVKESK. The CDR3 covers 14 residues. Written as DNA, the CDR3 is TGTGCCAGCAGCCAACTCCGGGACAGGGGTGAAGCTTTCTTT. Translation gives CASSQLRDRGEAFF.

V usage is TRBV4-1 and J usage is TRBJ1-1, with D unresolved. The length of the CDR3 is 12 residues. Germline assignment: CDR1 MGHRA and CDR2 YSYEKL. Trimming stripped 2 bases from V and 7 bases from J, with 8 bases between. CDR3 in DNA: TGCGCCAGCAGCCAACGCGGCATTGAAGCTTTCTTT. This translates into CASSQRGIEAFF.

J is TRBJ1-2 and V is TRBV18; D remains unclear. The ends were cut back, 5 bases at V and 4 bases at J, with 11 bases in the middle. Germline CDR1 and CDR2: KGHSH and LQKENI. The CDR3 totals 13 residues. The CDR3 region is CASSSDGVYGYTF. As DNA, the CDR3 is TGTGCCAGCTCATCCGACGGGGTCTATGGCTACACCTTC.

The genes are TRBV21-1 and TRBJ2-7; the D call in the table, TRBD1, was not verified against the DNA. TRBV21-1 is assigned pseudogene status. The CDR3 runs to 19 residues. CDR3 loop: CASSATDRGETGSNYEQYF. The CDR3 nucleotides are TGTGCCAGCAGCGCAACGGACAGGGGCGAAACAGGCTCTAACTACGAGCAGTACTTC.

The V and J genes are TRBV6-1 and TRBJ2-3; 11 bases align to TRBD2. There are 16 residues in the CDR3. Germline assignment: CDR1 MNHNS and CDR2 SASEGT. The V segment lost 0 bases and the J segment 4 bases; nucleotides outside the gene matches: 3. The CDR3 sequence: CASSEALAGGADTQYF. CDR3 DNA: TGTGCCAGCAGTGAAGCTTTAGCGGGAGGGGCAGATACGCAGTATTTT.

J is TRBJ2-7 and V is TRBV18; D is possibly TRBD2 (5 bases). Trimming stripped 1 base from V and 5 bases from J, with 18 bases between. CDR1 is KGHSH, CDR2 LQKENI, per germline. This CDR3 region has 16 residues. This chain's CDR3 is CASSPLRTARSHEQYF. As DNA, the CDR3 is TGTGCCAGCTCACCACTGCGGACTGCACGAAGTCACGAGCAGTACTTC.

The chain uses TRBV6-2 or TRBV6-3 and TRBJ1-5, with TRBD1 as a possible D gene (5 bases). This CDR3 has 18 residues. Germline assignment: CDR1 MNHEY and CDR2 SVGEGT. V lost 2 bases and J 0 bases, leaving 17 bases between the germline ends. This CDR3 is CASSYETGGSYSNQPQHF. The CDR3 DNA sequence: TGTGCCAGCAGTTACGAGACGGGGGGTTCCTATAGCAATCAGCCCCAGCATTTT.

The chain joins TRBV5-1 to TRBJ1-3; D unclear. V was clipped by 7 bases and J by 0 bases, with 11 bases between them. This CDR3 has 14 amino acids. In germline, CDR1 is SGHRS, CDR2 YFSETQ. CDR3 DNA sequence: TGCGCCAGCCGCTCGTCGGTCTCTGGAAACACCATATATTTT. It translates to CASRSSVSGNTIYF.

CDR3 region: CASSRASNQPQHF. The CDR3 nucleotides read TGCGCCAGCAGCCGGGCTAGCAATCAGCCCCAGCATTTT. The gene calls are TRBV4-3 and TRBJ1-5, with D unclear. V was trimmed by 4 bases and J by 0 bases, leaving 4 bases between them. Germline loops: CDR1 LGHNA, CDR2 YSLEER. This CDR3 comprises 13 residues.

The chain employs TRBV19 and TRBJ1-3; D is ambiguous. The CDR3 contains 11 residues. Per the germline V gene, CDR1 is LNHDA and CDR2 is SQIVND (reference sequence). Trimming took 3 bases from V and 7 from J, leaving 4 bases between them. CDR3 in DNA: TGTGCCAGTAGTATCAGGAACACCATATATTTT. Amino acids: CASSIRNTIYF.

The V and J genes are TRBV5-1 and TRBJ2-3; no clear D. Trimming left V 0 bases short and J 4 bases short, with 12 bases between. CDR1 and CDR2 (germline): SGHRS, YFSETQ. CDR3 length: 15 residues. CDR3 protein: CASSLATGVPDTQYF. CDR3 coding DNA: TGCGCCAGCAGCTTGGCAACGGGTGTGCCAGATACGCAGTATTTT.

The chain joins TRBV27 to TRBJ2-7, with 10 nucleotides matching TRBD1. V trimming: 7 bases; J trimming: 2 bases; junction bases outside the gene matches: 5. CDR1 is MNHEY, CDR2 SMNVEV, per germline (reference sequence). This CDR3 is 14 amino acids long. CDR3 sequence: CASTPGTGAYEQYF. CDR3 coding DNA: TGTGCCAGCACGCCCGGGACAGGGGCCTACGAGCAGTACTTC.

The CDR3 nucleotides are TGTGCCAGCTCACTGCAGCCGTTCAGCGTACTCACCCAAGAGACCCAGTACTTC. Translation gives CASSLQPFSVLTQETQYF. The chain is built from TRBV18 and TRBJ2-5; D unresolved. V was shortened by 4 bases and J by 1 base, with 22 bases between the two germline ends. Germline CDR1 reads KGHSH; CDR2 reads LQKENI. CDR3 size: 18 residues.

This clone has only one observation. A junction boundary mismatches the germline segment, possibly from a read error. The genes are TRBV28 and TRBJ2-7; possibly TRBD1 for D (6 bases). The germline V gene encodes CDR1 MDHEN and CDR2 SYDVKM. CDR3 length: 14 amino acids. The CDR3 bases are TGTGCCAGCAGCTTATTAGGGGGAACCTACGAGCAGTACTTC. This gives the protein CASSLLGGTYEQYF.

The chain employs TRBV27 and TRBJ2-3; D possibly corresponds to TRBD1 (6 bases). CDR3 length: 15 residues. Germline V gives CDR1 MNHEY, CDR2 SMNVEV (reference sequence). The V and J ends lost 3 bases and 4 bases respectively, with 14 bases between them. Written as DNA, the CDR3 is TGTGCCAGCAGTTTCCGGCGGACAGATGCAGATACGCAGTATTTT. It translates to CASSFRRTDADTQYF.

V gene TRBV3-1 (or the pseudogene TRBV3-2) combines with J gene TRBJ2-7; 14 bases are a match to TRBD2. From germline, CDR1 is LGHDT and CDR2 YNNKEL (reference sequence). The CDR3 loop spans 13 amino acids. The CDR3 sequence: CASSQGTSGSLRV. The CDR3 nucleotides are TGTGCCAGCAGCCAGGGGACTAGCGGGAGCCTTCGGGTC.

The V call is TRBV5-1, the J call TRBJ1-5; D is ambiguous. Per the germline V gene, CDR1 is SGHRS and CDR2 is YFSETQ. The ends were cut back, 4 bases at V and 6 bases at J, with 11 bases in the middle. The CDR3 length is 13 residues. The CDR3 here is CASSIQVGQPQHF. For the CDR3, the DNA is TGCGCCAGCAGCATTCAGGTCGGTCAGCCCCAGCATTTT. Full variable domain (remainder filled in from reference TRBV5-1 and TRBJ1-5): KAGVTQTPRYLIKTRGQQVTLSCSPISGHRSVSWYQQTPGQGLQFLFEYFSETQRNKGNFPGRFSGRQFSNSRSEMNVSTLELGDSALYLCASSIQVGQPQHFGDGTRLSIL.

This chain connects TRBV6-6 to TRBJ2-7; 8 nucleotides line up with TRBD2. CDR1 and CDR2 from the germline V gene are MNHNY and SVGAGI (reference sequence). There are 15 residues in the CDR3. Germline trimming cut 2 bases from V and 7 bases from J; bases unmatched to any gene: 10. In nucleotides, the CDR3 is TGTGCCAGCAGTTACGGGAGGACTAGCTCGGTGGAGCAGTACTTC. It translates to CASSYGRTSSVEQYF.